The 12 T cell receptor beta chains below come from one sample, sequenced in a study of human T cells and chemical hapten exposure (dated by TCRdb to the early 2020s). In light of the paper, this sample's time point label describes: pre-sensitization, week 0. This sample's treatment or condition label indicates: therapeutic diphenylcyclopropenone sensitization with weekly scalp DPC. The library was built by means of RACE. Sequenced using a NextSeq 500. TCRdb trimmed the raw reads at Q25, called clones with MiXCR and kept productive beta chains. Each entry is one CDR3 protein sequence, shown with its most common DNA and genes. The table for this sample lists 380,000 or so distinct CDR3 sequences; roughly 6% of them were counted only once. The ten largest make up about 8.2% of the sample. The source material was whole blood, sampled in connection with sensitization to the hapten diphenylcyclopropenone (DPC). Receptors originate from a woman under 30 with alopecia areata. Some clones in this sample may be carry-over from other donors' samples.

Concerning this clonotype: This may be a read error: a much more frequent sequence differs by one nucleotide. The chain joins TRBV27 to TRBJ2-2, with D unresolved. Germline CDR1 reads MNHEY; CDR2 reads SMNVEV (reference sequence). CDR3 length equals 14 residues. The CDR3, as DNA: TGTGTCAGCAGTTTTGCGGCGAACACCGGGGAGCTGTTTTTT. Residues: CVSSFAANTGELFF.

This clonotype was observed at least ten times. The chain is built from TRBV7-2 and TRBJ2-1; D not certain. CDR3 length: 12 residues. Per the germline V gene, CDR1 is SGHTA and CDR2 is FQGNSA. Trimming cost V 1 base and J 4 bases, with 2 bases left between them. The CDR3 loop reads CASSLDYNEQFF. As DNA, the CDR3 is TGTGCCAGCAGCTTAGATTACAATGAGCAGTTCTTC.

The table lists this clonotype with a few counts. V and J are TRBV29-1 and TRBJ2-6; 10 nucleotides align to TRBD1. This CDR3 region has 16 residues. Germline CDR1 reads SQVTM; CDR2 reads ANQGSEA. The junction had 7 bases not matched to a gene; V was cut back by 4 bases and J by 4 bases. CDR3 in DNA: TGCAGCGTTGGCAGGACAGGGGGTGCGGGGGCCAACGTCCTGACTTTC. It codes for CSVGRTGGAGANVLTF.

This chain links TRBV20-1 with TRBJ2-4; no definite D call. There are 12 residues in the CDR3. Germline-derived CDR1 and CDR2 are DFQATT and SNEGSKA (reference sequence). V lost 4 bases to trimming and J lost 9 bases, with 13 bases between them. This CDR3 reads CSAISSSTIQYF. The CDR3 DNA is TGCAGTGCTATCTCTAGTTCGACCATTCAGTACTTC.

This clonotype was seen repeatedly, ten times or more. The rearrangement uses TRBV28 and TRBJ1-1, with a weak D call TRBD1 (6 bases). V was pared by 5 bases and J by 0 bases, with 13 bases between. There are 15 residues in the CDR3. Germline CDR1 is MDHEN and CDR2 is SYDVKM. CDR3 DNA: TGTGCCAGCAGTCCGCCCGGGACACTGAACACTGAAGCTTTCTTT. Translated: CASSPPGTLNTEAFF.

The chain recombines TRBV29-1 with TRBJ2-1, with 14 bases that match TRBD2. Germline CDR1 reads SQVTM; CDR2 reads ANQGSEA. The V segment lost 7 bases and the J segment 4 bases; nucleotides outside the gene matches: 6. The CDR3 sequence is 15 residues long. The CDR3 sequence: CSAEGLAGEYNEQFF. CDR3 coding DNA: TGCAGCGCGGAGGGACTAGCGGGGGAGTACAATGAGCAGTTCTTC.

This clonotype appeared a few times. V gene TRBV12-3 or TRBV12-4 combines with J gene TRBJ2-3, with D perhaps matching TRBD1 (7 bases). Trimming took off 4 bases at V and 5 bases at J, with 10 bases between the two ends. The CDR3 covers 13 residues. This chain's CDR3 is CASSYRGGDTQYF. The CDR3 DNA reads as TGTGCCAGCAGTTACAGGGGAGGAGATACGCAGTATTTT.

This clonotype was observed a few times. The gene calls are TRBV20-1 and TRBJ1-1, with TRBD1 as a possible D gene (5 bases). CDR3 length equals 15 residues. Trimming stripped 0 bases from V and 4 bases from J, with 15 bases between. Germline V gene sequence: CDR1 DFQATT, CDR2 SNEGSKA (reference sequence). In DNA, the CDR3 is TGCAGTGCTAGAGACGCCACGGGGGGGAGCACTGAAGCTTTCTTT. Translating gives CSARDATGGSTEAFF.

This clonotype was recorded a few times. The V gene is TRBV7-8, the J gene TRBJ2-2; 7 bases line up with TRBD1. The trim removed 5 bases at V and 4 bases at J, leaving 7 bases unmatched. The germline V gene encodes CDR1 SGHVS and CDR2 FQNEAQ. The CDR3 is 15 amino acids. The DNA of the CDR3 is TGTGCCAGCAGCCCGGGACAGCGACCCACCGGGGAGCTGTTTTTT. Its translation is CASSPGQRPTGELFF.

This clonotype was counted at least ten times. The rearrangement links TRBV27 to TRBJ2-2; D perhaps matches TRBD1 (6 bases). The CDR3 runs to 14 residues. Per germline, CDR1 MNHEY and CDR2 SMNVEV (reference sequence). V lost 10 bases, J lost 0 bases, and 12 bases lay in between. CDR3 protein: CATSRTANTGELFF. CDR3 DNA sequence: TGTGCCACCTCGAGGACAGCGAACACCGGGGAGCTGTTTTTT.

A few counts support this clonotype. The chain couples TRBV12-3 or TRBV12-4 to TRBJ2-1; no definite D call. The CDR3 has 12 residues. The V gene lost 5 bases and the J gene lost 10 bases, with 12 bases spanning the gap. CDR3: CASSPTVGEQFF. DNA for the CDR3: TGTGCCAGCAGTCCGACGGTTGGAGAGCAGTTCTTC.

CDR3 bases: TGCGCCAGCAGCCAAGAACAACACGGTTACGAGCAGTACTTC. Its translation: CASSQEQHGYEQYF. This rearrangement joins TRBV4-3 to TRBJ2-7; D unresolved. Germline lookup yields CDR1 LGHNA and CDR2 YSLEER. V gave up 0 bases and J gave up 4 bases, with 10 bases separating them. The CDR3 is 14 residues long.